Reported below is one TCR beta chain. What it binds is unknown. This specimen belongs to a study of lymphopenia after photon versus proton radiotherapy. The V gene end was trimmed by 7 bases and the J gene end by 9 bases; junction bases not matched to a gene: 12. CDR1 and CDR2 (germline): SNHLY, FYNNEI. This CDR3 is built from 15 residues. The table came from immunoSEQ multiplex PCR; TCRdb's copy has only in-frame clones and leaves some out. The data contain 77,000 or so clones, more than 70% of them singletons. Study results and limitations: In patients who died, overall survival fell as post-nadir TCR diversity dropped more. Proton therapy kept repertoires fairly stable, unlike photons, which gained effector/memory cells.

Sequencing used peripheral blood, obtained from a patient treated with proton-based radiotherapy. This rearrangement joins TRBV2 to TRBJ2-1, with TRBD1 matching 10 bases. The clonotype originates from a man aged 55 to 70 with pancreatic cancer. The CDR3 DNA sequence: TGTGCCAGCATGAGGGACAGGGGTCTATCGGGTGAGCAGTTCTTC. Its protein is CASMRDRGLSGEQFF.